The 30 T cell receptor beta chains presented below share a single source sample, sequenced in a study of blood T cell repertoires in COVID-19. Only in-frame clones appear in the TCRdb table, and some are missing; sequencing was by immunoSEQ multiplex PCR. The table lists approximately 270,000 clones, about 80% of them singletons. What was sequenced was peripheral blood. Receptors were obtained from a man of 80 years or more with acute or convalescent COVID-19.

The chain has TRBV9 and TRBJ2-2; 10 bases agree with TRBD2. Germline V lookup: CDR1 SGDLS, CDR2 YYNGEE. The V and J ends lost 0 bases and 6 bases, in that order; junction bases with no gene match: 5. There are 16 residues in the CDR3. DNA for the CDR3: TGTGCCAGCAGCGTAGAAGGTGGACTAGCGGCCGGGGAGCTGTTTTTT. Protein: CASSVEGGLAAGELFF.

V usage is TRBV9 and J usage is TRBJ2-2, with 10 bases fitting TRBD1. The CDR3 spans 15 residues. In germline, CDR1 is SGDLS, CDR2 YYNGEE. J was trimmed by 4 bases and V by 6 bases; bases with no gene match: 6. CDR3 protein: CASTRGTGVTGELFF. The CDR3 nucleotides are TGTGCCAGCACCAGGGGGACAGGGGTCACCGGGGAGCTGTTTTTT.

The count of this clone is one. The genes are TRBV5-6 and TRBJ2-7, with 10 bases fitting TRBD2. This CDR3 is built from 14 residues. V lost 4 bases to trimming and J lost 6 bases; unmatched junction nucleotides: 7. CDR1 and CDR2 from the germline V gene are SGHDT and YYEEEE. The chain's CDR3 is CASSPRQRGGEQYF. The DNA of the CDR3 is TGTGCCAGCAGCCCCAGGCAGCGGGGGGGCGAGCAGTACTTC.

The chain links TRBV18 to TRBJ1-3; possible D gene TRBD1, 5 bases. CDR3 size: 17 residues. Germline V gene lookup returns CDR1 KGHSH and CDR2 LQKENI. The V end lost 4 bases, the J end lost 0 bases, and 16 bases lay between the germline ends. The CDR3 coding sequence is TGTGCCAGCTCACTTATTACAGGCGTCCTCTCTGGAAACACCATATATTTT. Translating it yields CASSLITGVLSGNTIYF.

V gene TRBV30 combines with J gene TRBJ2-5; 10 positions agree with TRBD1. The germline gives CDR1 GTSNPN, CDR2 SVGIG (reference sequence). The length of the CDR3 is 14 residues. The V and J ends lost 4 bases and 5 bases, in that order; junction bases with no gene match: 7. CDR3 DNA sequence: TGTGCCTGGACTAGGGACAGGGGTTTGGAGACCCAGTACTTC. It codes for CAWTRDRGLETQYF.

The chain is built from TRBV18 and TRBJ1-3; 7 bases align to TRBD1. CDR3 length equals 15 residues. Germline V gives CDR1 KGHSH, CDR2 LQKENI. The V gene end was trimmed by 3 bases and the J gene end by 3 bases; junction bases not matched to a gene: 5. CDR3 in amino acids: CASSPDRAGGNTIYF. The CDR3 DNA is TGTGCCAGCTCACCCGACAGGGCCGGTGGAAACACCATATATTTT.

CDR3: CASSPTQGIVYEQYF. For the CDR3, the DNA is TGTGCCAGCTCACCAACCCAGGGGATAGTCTACGAGCAGTACTTC. The rearrangement joins TRBV18 to TRBJ2-7, with D possibly TRBD1 on 6 matching bases. The V gene lost 2 bases and the J gene lost 3 bases, with 14 bases spanning the gap. The CDR3 has 15 amino acids. The germline CDR1 and CDR2 sequences are KGHSH and LQKENI.

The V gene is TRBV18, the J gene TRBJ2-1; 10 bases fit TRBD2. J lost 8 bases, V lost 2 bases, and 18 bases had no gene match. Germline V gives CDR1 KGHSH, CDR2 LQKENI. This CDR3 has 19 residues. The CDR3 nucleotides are TGTGCCAGCTCACCAAGGCACCCGAGGTCCAGCGGGAGGGCCGATGAGCAGTTCTTC. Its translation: CASSPRHPRSSGRADEQFF. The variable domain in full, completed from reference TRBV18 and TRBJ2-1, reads NAGVMQNPRHLVRRRGQEARLRCSPMKGHSHVYWYRQLPEEGLKFMVYLQKENIIDESGMPKERFSAEFPKEGPSILRIQQVVRGDSAAYFCASSPRHPRSSGRADEQFFGPGTRLTVL.

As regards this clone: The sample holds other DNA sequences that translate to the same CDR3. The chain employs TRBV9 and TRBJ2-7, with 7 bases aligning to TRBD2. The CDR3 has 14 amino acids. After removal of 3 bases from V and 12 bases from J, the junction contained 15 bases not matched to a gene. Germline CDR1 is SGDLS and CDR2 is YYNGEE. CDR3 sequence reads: CASSADGWSGGRYF. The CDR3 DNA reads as TGTGCCAGCAGCGCAGATGGATGGTCGGGGGGTCGGTACTTC.

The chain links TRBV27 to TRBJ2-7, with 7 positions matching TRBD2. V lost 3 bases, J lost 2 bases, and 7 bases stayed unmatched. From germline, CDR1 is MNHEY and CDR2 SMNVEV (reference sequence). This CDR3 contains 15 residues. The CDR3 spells CASSFYLADTYEQYF. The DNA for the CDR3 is TGTGCCAGCAGTTTTTACCTAGCGGATACCTACGAGCAGTACTTC.

CDR3 protein: CASSYGGQHYEQYF. The CDR3 bases are TGTGCCAGCAGTTACGGTGGACAACACTACGAGCAGTACTTC. V gene TRBV6-5 combines with J gene TRBJ2-7; weak D call: TRBD1 (5 bases). Germline-derived CDR1 and CDR2 are MNHEY and SVGAGI. V dropped 2 bases and J dropped 3 bases, with 11 bases sitting between them. The CDR3 runs 14 residues.

The CDR3 nucleotides are TGCGCCAGTTCTACGACTAGCGGGGGACCGAGCACAGATACGCAGTATTTT. Its protein is CASSTTSGGPSTDTQYF. The V and J genes are TRBV10-2 and TRBJ2-3, with 12 bases identical to TRBD2. The CDR3 totals 17 residues. From germline, CDR1 is WSHSY and CDR2 SAAADI. Trimming cost V 9 bases and J 0 bases; bases outside gene matches: 10.

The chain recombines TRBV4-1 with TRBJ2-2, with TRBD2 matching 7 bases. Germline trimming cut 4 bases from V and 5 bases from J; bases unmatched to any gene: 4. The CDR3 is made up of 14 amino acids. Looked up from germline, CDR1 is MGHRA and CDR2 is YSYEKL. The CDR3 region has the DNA TGCGCCAGCAGCCGGGACGGGGGGACCGGGGAGCTGTTTTTT. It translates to CASSRDGGTGELFF.

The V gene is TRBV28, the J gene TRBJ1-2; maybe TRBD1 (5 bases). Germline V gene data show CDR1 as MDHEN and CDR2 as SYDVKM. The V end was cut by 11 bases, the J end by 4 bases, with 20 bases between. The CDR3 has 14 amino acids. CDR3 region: CAGRPGRAPYGYTF. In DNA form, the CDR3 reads TGTGCCGGTCGACCAGGCAGGGCCCCCTATGGCTACACCTTC.

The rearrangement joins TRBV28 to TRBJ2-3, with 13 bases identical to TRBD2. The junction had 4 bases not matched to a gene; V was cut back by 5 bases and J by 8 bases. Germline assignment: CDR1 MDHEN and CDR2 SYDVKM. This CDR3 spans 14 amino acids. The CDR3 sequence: CASSPRTSGGTQYF. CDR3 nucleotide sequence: TGTGCCAGCAGTCCTCGGACTAGCGGGGGTACGCAGTATTTT.

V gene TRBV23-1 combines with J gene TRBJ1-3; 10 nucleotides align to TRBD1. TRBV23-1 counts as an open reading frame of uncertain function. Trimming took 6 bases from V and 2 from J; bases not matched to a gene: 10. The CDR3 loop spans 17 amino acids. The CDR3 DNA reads TGCGCCAGCAGCGTGGAATGGACAGGGGGGCCTGGAAACACCATATATTTT. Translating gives CASSVEWTGGPGNTIYF.

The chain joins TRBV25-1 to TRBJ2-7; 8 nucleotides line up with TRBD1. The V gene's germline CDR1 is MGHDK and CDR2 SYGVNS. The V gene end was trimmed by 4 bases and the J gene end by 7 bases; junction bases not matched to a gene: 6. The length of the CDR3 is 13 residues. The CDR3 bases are TGTGCCAGCAGTGCCCAGGGGGCGGGTGAGCAGTACTTC. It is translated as CASSAQGAGEQYF.

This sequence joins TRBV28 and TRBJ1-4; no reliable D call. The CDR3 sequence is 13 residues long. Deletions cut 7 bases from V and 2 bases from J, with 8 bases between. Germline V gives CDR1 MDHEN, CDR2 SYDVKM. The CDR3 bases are TGTGCCAGCATGAGGGCCACTAATGAAAAACTGTTTTTT. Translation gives CASMRATNEKLFF.

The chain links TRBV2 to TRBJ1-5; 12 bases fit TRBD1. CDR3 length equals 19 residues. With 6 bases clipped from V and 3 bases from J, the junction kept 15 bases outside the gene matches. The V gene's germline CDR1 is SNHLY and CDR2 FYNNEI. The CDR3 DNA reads TGTGCCAGCAGCGCAACTACCGGGACAGGGGGCATTGTCAATCAGCCCCAGCATTTT. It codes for CASSATTGTGGIVNQPQHF.

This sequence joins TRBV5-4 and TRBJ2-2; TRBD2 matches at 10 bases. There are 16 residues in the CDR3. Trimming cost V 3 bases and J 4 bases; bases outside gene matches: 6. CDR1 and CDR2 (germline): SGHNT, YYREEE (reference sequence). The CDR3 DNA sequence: TGTGCCAGCAGCTCCCCAGCGGGGGGGCGCACCGGGGAGCTGTTTTTT. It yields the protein CASSSPAGGRTGELFF.

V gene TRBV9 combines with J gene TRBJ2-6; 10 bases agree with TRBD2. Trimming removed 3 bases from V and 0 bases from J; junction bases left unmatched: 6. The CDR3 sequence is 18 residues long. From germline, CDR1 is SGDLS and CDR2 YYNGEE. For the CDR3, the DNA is TGTGCCAGCAGCGCTTCTAGCGGGAGCGGCTCTGGGGCCAACGTCCTGACTTTC. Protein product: CASSASSGSGSGANVLTF.

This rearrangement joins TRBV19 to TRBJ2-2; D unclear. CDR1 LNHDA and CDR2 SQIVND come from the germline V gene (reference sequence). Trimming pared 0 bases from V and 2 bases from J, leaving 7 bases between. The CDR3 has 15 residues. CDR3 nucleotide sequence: TGTGCCAGTAGTATAGATCTATTCAACACCGGGGAGCTGTTTTTT. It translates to CASSIDLFNTGELFF.

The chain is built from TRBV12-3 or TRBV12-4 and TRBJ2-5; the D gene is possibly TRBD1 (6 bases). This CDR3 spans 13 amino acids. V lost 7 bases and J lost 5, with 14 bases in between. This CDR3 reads CASTTGIVETQYF. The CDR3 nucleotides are TGTGCCAGCACCACAGGGATTGTGGAGACCCAGTACTTC.

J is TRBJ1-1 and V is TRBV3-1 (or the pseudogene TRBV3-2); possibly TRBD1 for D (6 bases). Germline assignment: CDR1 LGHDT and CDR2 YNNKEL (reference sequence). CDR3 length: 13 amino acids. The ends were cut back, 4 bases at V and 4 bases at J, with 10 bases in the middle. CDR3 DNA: TGTGCCAGCAGCCTAATAGGGGGCACTGAAGCTTTCTTT. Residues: CASSLIGGTEAFF.

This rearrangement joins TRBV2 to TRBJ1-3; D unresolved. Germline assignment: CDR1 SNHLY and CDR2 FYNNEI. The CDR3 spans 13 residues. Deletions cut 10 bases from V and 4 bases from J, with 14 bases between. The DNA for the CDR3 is TGTGCCACCCGTCAGGCCTTCGGAAACACCATATATTTT. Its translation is CATRQAFGNTIYF.

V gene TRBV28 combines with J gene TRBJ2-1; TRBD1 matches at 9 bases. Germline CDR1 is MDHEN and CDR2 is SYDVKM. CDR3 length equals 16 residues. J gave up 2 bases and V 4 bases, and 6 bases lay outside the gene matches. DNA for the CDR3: TGTGCCAGCAGTTCTCCGACAGGGGGTACCTACAATGAGCAGTTCTTC. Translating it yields CASSSPTGGTYNEQFF.

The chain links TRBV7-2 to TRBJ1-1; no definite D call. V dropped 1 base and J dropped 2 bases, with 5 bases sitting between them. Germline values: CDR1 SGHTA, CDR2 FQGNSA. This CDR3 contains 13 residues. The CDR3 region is CASSLDSNTEAFF. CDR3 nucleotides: TGTGCCAGCAGCTTAGACTCTAACACTGAAGCTTTCTTT.

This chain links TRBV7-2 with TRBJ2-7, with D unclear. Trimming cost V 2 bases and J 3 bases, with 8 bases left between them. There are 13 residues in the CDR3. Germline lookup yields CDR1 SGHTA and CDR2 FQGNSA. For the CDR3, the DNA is TGTGCCAGCAGCTTATTGGAGAACTACGAGCAGTACTTC. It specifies CASSLLENYEQYF.

CDR3 loop: CATSDMTGGDQPQHF. The CDR3 DNA is TGTGCCACCAGTGATATGACAGGGGGGGATCAGCCCCAGCATTTT. The rearrangement joins TRBV24-1 to TRBJ1-5; 9 bases are shared with TRBD1. V was clipped by 3 bases and J by 5 bases; unmatched bases: 4. This CDR3 is built from 15 residues. Germline CDR1 and CDR2: KGHDR and SFDVKD.

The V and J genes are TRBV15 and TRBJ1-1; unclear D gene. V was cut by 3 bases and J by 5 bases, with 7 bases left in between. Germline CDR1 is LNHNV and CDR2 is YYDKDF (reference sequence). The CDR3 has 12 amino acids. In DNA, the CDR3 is TGTGCCACCAGCAGGATCGGTACTGAAGCTTTCTTT. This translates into CATSRIGTEAFF.